This T cell receptor (beta chain) comes out of a study of blood T cell repertoires in COVID-19. Study-level information: Acute and convalescent COVID-19 samples came from the United States, Italy and Spain. T cells, B-cell-depleted T cells, or PBMCs supplied cDNA or gDNA.

Authors' analysis steps: Amplification with reference gene primers provided the estimates of nucleated cell counts. Profiled with immunoSEQ multiplex PCR; TCRdb holds only in-frame clones, not every one. The V and J calls and clone size come from that table; D and trimming were worked out from the DNA. This sample carries a few hundred thousand clones, about 90% of them seen once, and the ten largest clones take approximately 8.1%. The CDR3 loop spans 15 amino acids. V gave up 0 bases and J gave up 4 bases, with 12 bases separating them. Germline V gene sequence: CDR1 MGHRA, CDR2 YSYEKL. Sequencing was done on a sample of peripheral blood. The rearrangement uses TRBV4-1 and TRBJ1-1, with D perhaps TRBD1 (5 bases). The sequence derives from a woman in her fifties or sixties who had recovered from COVID-19. In DNA form, the CDR3 reads TGCGCCAGCAGCCAAGATAATTCGGGGGGCACTGAAGCTTTCTTT. This gives the protein CASSQDNSGGTEAFF.